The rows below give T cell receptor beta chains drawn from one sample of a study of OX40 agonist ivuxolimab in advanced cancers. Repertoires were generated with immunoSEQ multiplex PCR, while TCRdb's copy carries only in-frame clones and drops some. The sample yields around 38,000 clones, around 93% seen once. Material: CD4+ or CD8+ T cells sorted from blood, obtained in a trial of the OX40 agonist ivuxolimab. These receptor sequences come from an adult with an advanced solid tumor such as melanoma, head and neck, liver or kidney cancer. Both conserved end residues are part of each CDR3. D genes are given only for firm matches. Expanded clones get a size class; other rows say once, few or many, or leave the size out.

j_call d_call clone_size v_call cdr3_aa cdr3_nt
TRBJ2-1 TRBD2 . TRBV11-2 CASRGVAGGYNEQFF TGTGCCAGCAGAGGGGTAGCGGGAGGTTACAATGAGCAGTTCTTC
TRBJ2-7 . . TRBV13 CASSPPQGKGEQYF TGTGCCAGCAGCCCCCCCCAGGGGAAGGGCGAGCAGTACTTC
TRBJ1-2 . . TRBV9 CASSAHRDYTF TGTGCCAGCAGCGCTCACAGGGATTACACCTTC
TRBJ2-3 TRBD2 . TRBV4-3 CASSRGTSGRTGTDTQYF TGCGCCAGCAGCCGGGGGACTAGCGGGAGGACGGGAACAGATACGCAGTATTTT
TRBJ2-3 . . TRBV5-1 CASSLGPGDTQYF TGCGCCAGCAGCCTCGGGCCGGGGGATACGCAGTATTTT
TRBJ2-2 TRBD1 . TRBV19 CASSMTSGGPGELFF TGTGCCAGTAGTATGACTTCAGGGGGCCCCGGGGAGCTGTTTTTT
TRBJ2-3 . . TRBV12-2 CASRLGPPSPSGRKADTQYF TGTGCAAGTCGCTTAGGTCCTCCTTCCCCCAGCGGGAGAAAAGCAGATACGCAGTATTTT
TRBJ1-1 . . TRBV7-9 CASSQSWRENTEAFF TGTGCCAGCAGCCAGAGTTGGCGAGAGAACACTGAAGCTTTCTTT
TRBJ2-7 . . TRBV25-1 CASIAPGSSYEQYF TGTGCCAGCATTGCTCCCGGCTCCTCCTACGAGCAGTACTTC
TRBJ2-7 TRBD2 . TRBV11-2 CASSLDSGSYEQYF TGTGCCAGCAGCTTAGACAGCGGGAGTTACGAGCAGTACTTC
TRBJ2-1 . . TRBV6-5 CASTLNLAGSNEQFF TGTGCCAGCACGCTAAACCTAGCCGGGAGCAATGAGCAGTTCTTC
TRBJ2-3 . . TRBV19 CASSMVTSGNTQYF TGTGCCAGTAGTATGGTGACTTCCGGAAATACGCAGTATTTT
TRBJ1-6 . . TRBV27 CASSSGDLPLHF TGTGCCAGCAGTTCAGGGGATTTACCCCTCCACTTT
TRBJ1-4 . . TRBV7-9 CASSRRQLLTTNEKLFF TGTGCCAGCAGCCGTCGACAGCTACTTACAACTAATGAAAAACTGTTTTTT
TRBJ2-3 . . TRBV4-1 CASSATDTQYF TGCGCCAGCAGCGCCACAGATACGCAGTATTTT
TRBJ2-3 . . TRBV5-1 CASQVQGGGERAQYF TGCGCCAGCCAGGTCCAGGGTGGCGGTGAGCGGGCGCAGTATTTT
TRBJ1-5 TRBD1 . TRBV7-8 CASSKGQGRIDQPQHF TGTGCCAGCAGCAAGGGACAGGGGAGGATAGATCAGCCCCAGCATTTT
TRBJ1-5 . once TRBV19 CASSIDPQEWTDSNQPQHF TGTGCCAGTAGTATAGATCCCCAAGAGTGGACAGATAGCAATCAGCCCCAGCATTTT
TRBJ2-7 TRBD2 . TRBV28 CASSNDGTSGSSREQYF TGTGCCAGCAGCAACGATGGGACTAGCGGGAGTAGTCGCGAGCAGTACTTC
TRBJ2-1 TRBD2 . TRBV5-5 CASSSGTSGGNEQFF TGTGCCAGCAGCTCCGGGACTAGCGGAGGGAATGAGCAGTTCTTC
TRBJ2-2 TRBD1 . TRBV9 CASSYGTGRETGELFF TGTGCCAGCAGCTACGGGACAGGGAGAGAAACCGGGGAGCTGTTTTTT
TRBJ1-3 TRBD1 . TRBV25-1 CASSTWTGAGNTIYF TGTGCCAGCAGTACCTGGACAGGGGCTGGAAACACCATATATTTT
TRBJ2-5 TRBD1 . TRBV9 CASSARQGEEETQYF TGTGCCAGCAGCGCCCGACAGGGAGAAGAGGAGACCCAGTACTTC
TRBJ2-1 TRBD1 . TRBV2 CASSDADRAPEQFF TGTGCCAGCAGTGATGCGGACAGGGCTCCTGAGCAGTTCTTC
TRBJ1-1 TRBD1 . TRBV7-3 CASSSGQGVVTEAFF TGTGCCAGCAGCTCGGGACAGGGGGTGGTTACTGAAGCTTTCTTT
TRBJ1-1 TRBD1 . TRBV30 CASKGQRNTEAFF TGTGCCTCTAAGGGACAGAGAAACACTGAAGCTTTCTTT
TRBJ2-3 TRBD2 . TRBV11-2 CASSHFLAGRDTQYF TGTGCCAGCAGCCACTTCCTAGCGGGGAGAGATACGCAGTATTTT
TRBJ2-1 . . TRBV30 CALVSDSGYNEQFF TGTGCCCTGGTATCGGACTCAGGGTACAATGAGCAGTTCTTC
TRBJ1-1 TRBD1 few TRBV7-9 CASTLGDREAFF TGTGCCAGCACTCTGGGGGACAGGGAGGCTTTCTTT
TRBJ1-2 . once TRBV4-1 CASSQEQIDIYGYTF TGCGCCAGCAGCCAAGAACAGATAGACATCTATGGCTACACCTTC
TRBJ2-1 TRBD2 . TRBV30 CAWRRRGLAQHNYEQFF TGTGCCTGGAGGCGGCGCGGACTAGCGCAACATAACTATGAGCAGTTCTTC
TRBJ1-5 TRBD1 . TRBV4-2 CASSSGTGPSSNQPQHF TGTGCCAGCAGTTCCGGGACAGGACCATCTAGCAATCAGCCCCAGCATTTT